Below, 7 T cell receptor beta chains from the same sample are listed, as sequenced in a study of blood T cell repertoires in COVID-19 (dated by TCRdb to about 2020). Libraries were prepared through the immunoSEQ multiplex PCR assay. Sourced from immuneACCESS, this table was stored by TCRdb with only in-frame sequences that have V and J called. A share of the clones is absent; for the studies checked, an unresolved V gene accounts for under half, and the remainder has no known explanation. The table for this sample lists hundreds of thousands of clones; approximately 83% of them were counted only once. The top ten constitute roughly 9.8% of the sample. The specimen sequenced was peripheral blood. These receptor sequences come from a man at least 80 years old with acute or convalescent COVID-19.

The chain links TRBV5-5 to TRBJ1-6; weak D call: TRBD1 (5 bases). The germline V and J ends were trimmed by 3 bases and 8 bases, with 9 bases remaining between them. The V gene's germline CDR1 is SGHKS and CDR2 YYEKEE (reference sequence). CDR3 length equals 13 residues. The DNA for the CDR3 is TGTGCCAGCAGCTCCACAGGAGATTCACCCCTCCACTTT. As protein: CASSSTGDSPLHF.

J is TRBJ1-6 and V is TRBV9, with D perhaps TRBD1 (5 bases). V gave up 0 bases and J gave up 13 bases, with 8 bases separating them. Germline lookup yields CDR1 SGDLS and CDR2 YYNGEE. This CDR3 is built from 12 residues. The CDR3 nucleotides are TGTGCCAGCAGCGTAGTTCGGGGGCCCCTCCACTTT. Protein: CASSVVRGPLHF.

This rearrangement joins TRBV2 to TRBJ2-7; TRBD2 matches 7 bases. The junction had 6 bases not matched to a gene; V was cut back by 6 bases and J by 1 base. The V gene's germline CDR1 is SNHLY and CDR2 FYNNEI. The CDR3 is 14 residues long. The CDR3 here is CASRRREESYEQYF. CDR3 bases: TGTGCCAGCAGGCGTCGGGAGGAGTCCTACGAGCAGTACTTC.

This chain connects TRBV2 to TRBJ1-2; D is uncertain. Germline lookup yields CDR1 SNHLY and CDR2 FYNNEI. Trimming stripped 6 bases from V and 7 bases from J, with 15 bases between. The CDR3 totals 13 residues. The CDR3: CASSDGPRGGYTF. The CDR3, as DNA: TGTGCCAGCAGCGACGGTCCTAGAGGTGGCTACACCTTC.

The chain links TRBV5-1 to TRBJ2-3; 10 bases fit TRBD1. The V gene end was trimmed by 0 bases and the J gene end by 9 bases; junction bases not matched to a gene: 4. Per the germline V gene, CDR1 is SGHRS and CDR2 is YFSETQ. This CDR3 has 14 amino acids. The CDR3 is CASSLAPGQGTQYF. The CDR3 nucleotides are TGCGCCAGCAGCTTGGCCCCGGGACAGGGGACGCAGTATTTT.

In this sample, this clone turned up once. This chain connects TRBV5-4 to TRBJ2-2, with 7 bases that match TRBD1. This CDR3 is 16 amino acids long. In germline, CDR1 is SGHNT, CDR2 YYREEE (reference sequence). J was trimmed by 6 bases and V by 3 bases; bases with no gene match: 11. CDR3 nucleotide sequence: TGTGCCAGCAGCTCCCCCGGTAAGGGGGCGGCCGGGGAGCTGTTTTTT. Its protein product is CASSSPGKGAAGELFF.

The chain uses TRBV5-4 and TRBJ2-7, with TRBD1 as a possible D gene (5 bases). Germline V lookup: CDR1 SGHNT, CDR2 YYREEE (reference sequence). The CDR3 has 17 residues. V was clipped by 4 bases and J by 0 bases, with 20 bases between them. This CDR3 is CASSPGGAGRISYEQYF. DNA of the CDR3: TGTGCCAGCAGCCCTGGTGGTGCAGGGCGCATCTCCTACGAGCAGTACTTC.